Listed here are 14 T cell receptor beta chains from one sample, sequenced in a study of cytomegalovirus exposure and HLA in healthy donors. TCRdb keeps only in-frame clones here, not all; method: immunoSEQ multiplex PCR. The sample lists 180,000 or so clones; 86% were seen once. Sample: PBMCs. All receptors come from a man in his late teens or twenties in good health and CMV-seropositive.

The V gene is TRBV4-3, the J gene TRBJ2-7; 10 nucleotides line up with TRBD2. Germline assignment: CDR1 LGHNA and CDR2 YSLEER. V lost 3 bases to trimming and J lost 4 bases; unmatched junction nucleotides: 6. CDR3 length: 15 residues. The CDR3 DNA sequence: TGCGCCAGCAGCCAGGGGGCTAGCGGGGGATACGAGCAGTACTTC. Encoded protein: CASSQGASGGYEQYF.

The chain is built from TRBV5-1 and TRBJ2-5, with 7 bases matching TRBD2. After removal of 0 bases from V and 1 base from J, the junction contained 9 bases not matched to a gene. This CDR3 has 17 residues. The germline gives CDR1 SGHRS, CDR2 YFSETQ. The CDR3 DNA is TGCGCCAGCAGCTTGGTCCCGGGACTACCTTTCCAAGAGACCCAGTACTTC. This codes for CASSLVPGLPFQETQYF. Supplemented by reference TRBV5-1 and TRBJ2-5, the full variable domain reads KAGVTQTPRYLIKTRGQQVTLSCSPISGHRSVSWYQQTPGQGLQFLFEYFSETQRNKGNFPGRFSGRQFSNSRSEMNVSTLELGDSALYLCASSLVPGLPFQETQYFGPGTRLLVL.

J is TRBJ1-5 and V is TRBV28, with unresolved D. This CDR3 contains 15 residues. Deletions cut 1 base from V and 3 bases from J, with 10 bases between. The germline V gene encodes CDR1 MDHEN and CDR2 SYDVKM. CDR3: CASSLFAQYNQPQHF. CDR3 sequence (DNA): TGTGCCAGCAGTTTATTCGCCCAGTACAATCAGCCCCAGCATTTT.

The chain uses TRBV29-1 and TRBJ2-5; 7 bases match TRBD2. The CDR3 is 12 residues long. In germline, CDR1 is SQVTM, CDR2 ANQGSEA. Losses at the gene ends were 6 bases for V and 3 bases for J; bases not matched to a gene: 4. The CDR3 nucleotides read TGCAGCGTCGGGACTAACGAAGAGACCCAGTACTTC. Its protein product is CSVGTNEETQYF.

This clone has a single count. V gene TRBV5-1 combines with J gene TRBJ2-7; 7 bases agree with TRBD2. CDR3 size: 14 residues. Germline CDR1 and CDR2: SGHRS and YFSETQ. J lost 10 bases, V lost 3 bases, and 13 bases had no gene match. CDR3 nucleotides: TGCGCCAGCAGCTCACTGGGGGGGGGATTCACTCAGTACTTC. Protein: CASSSLGGGFTQYF.

The CDR3 spells CASTLTGGTEAFF. CDR3 sequence (DNA): TGTGCCAGCACCCTCACGGGGGGCACTGAAGCTTTCTTT. The V gene is TRBV5-6, the J gene TRBJ1-1, with D possibly being TRBD1 (5 bases). The germline V gene has CDR1 SGHDT and CDR2 YYEEEE. Trimming removed 6 bases from V and 4 bases from J, with 13 bases in between. CDR3 size: 13 residues.

This chain links TRBV7-9 with TRBJ1-5, with D possibly matching TRBD1 (6 bases). Deletions cut 6 bases from V and 7 bases from J, with 10 bases between. The germline CDR1 and CDR2 sequences are SEHNR and FQNEAQ (reference sequence). The CDR3 sequence is 12 residues long. The chain's CDR3 is CASRAGEQPQHF. CDR3 nucleotides: TGTGCCAGCAGGGCAGGGGAACAGCCCCAGCATTTT.

The chain carries TRBV2 and TRBJ2-5; tentatively, D is TRBD1 (6 bases). The CDR3 extends over 14 amino acids. Trimming removed 6 bases from V and 5 bases from J, with 16 bases in between. The germline gives CDR1 SNHLY, CDR2 FYNNEI. The CDR3 loop is CASRGASHGETQYF. CDR3 bases: TGTGCCAGCAGGGGGGCCTCTCACGGCGAGACCCAGTACTTC.

The chain combines TRBV10-3 with TRBJ2-1; TRBD2 aligns across 10 bases. There are 14 residues in the CDR3. Per germline, CDR1 ENHRY and CDR2 SYGVKD. V gave up 4 bases and J gave up 8 bases; unmatched junction bases: 5. CDR3 DNA sequence: TGTGCCATCAGTGCTAGCGGGAGTAGGGATGAGCAGTTCTTC. It encodes CAISASGSRDEQFF.

The chain is built from TRBV12-5 and TRBJ1-2; TRBD1 matches 8 bases. CDR1 and CDR2 from the germline V gene are LGHNT and FRNRAP. CDR3 length: 15 amino acids. Germline trimming cut 9 bases from V and 4 bases from J; bases unmatched to any gene: 13. The CDR3: CASAREAGGIYGYTF. In DNA form, the CDR3 reads TGTGCTAGCGCCCGGGAGGCAGGGGGCATCTATGGCTACACCTTC. Together with reference TRBV12-5 and TRBJ1-2, the CDR3 gives the full variable domain: DARVTQTPRHKVTEMGQEVTMRCQPILGHNTVFWYRQTMMQGLELLAYFRNRAPLDDSGMPKDRFSAEMPDATLATLKIQPSEPRDSAVYFCASAREAGGIYGYTFGSGTRLTVV.

The rearrangement joins TRBV5-6 to TRBJ2-3; 7 positions match TRBD1. The germline gives CDR1 SGHDT, CDR2 YYEEEE. J lost 1 base, V lost 2 bases, and 7 bases had no gene match. This CDR3 is built from 16 residues. This CDR3 is CASSLRATGGTDTQYF. CDR3 DNA sequence: TGTGCCAGCAGCTTAAGGGCAACAGGGGGCACAGATACGCAGTATTTT.

This clone was observed once. V usage is TRBV9 and J usage is TRBJ2-5; TRBD1 matches 7 bases. Germline assignment: CDR1 SGDLS and CDR2 YYNGEE. V was pared by 0 bases and J by 4 bases, with 9 bases of the junction left unmatched. This CDR3 contains 16 residues. The chain's CDR3 is CASSVEGAGGRETQYF. CDR3 sequence (DNA): TGTGCCAGCAGCGTAGAGGGGGCAGGGGGAAGAGAGACCCAGTACTTC. The whole variable domain, filled in from reference TRBV9 and TRBJ2-5, reads DSGVTQTPKHLITATGQRVTLRCSPRSGDLSVYWYQQSLDQGLQFLIQYYNGEERAKGNILERFSAQQFPDLHSELNLSSLELGDSALYFCASSVEGAGGRETQYFGPGTRLLVL.

This chain joins TRBV4-2 and TRBJ2-1, with TRBD2 matching 10 bases. Germline CDR1 and CDR2: LGHNA and YNFKEQ. Losses at the gene ends were 0 bases for V and 3 bases for J; bases not matched to a gene: 11. The CDR3 runs 19 residues. The CDR3 protein is CASSQEGLAGATNYNEQFF. In DNA form, the CDR3 reads TGTGCCAGCAGCCAAGAAGGCCTAGCGGGGGCCACCAACTACAATGAGCAGTTCTTC.

This chain uses TRBV27 with TRBJ2-5, with TRBD2 matching over 7 bases. V was clipped by 3 bases and J by 5 bases; unmatched bases: 9. From germline, CDR1 is MNHEY and CDR2 SMNVEV (reference sequence). The CDR3 length is 15 residues. The chain's CDR3 is CASSFGRGGRETQYF. The DNA for the CDR3 is TGTGCCAGCAGTTTCGGGCGGGGAGGGAGGGAGACCCAGTACTTC.